The present T cell receptor (beta chain) was sequenced within a study of blood T cell repertoires in COVID-19. Study summary: Sources were T cells, B-cell-depleted T cells, or PBMCs; the material itself was cDNA or gDNA.

Original processing methods: Estimated nucleated cell counts came from reference gene primer amplification. Generated by immunoSEQ multiplex PCR, the TCRdb table keeps only in-frame clones and is missing some. Clone size and V and J calls were adopted from that table, with D and trimming inferred from the DNA. In the table there are about 62,000 clones, 70% to 90% of which are singletons. The sequencing sample was made of peripheral blood. This clonotype was obtained from an elderly woman with acute or convalescent COVID-19.

This chain's CDR3 is CASSLAPGITRPPTDTQYF. The DNA of the CDR3 is TGTGCCAGCAGCTTAGCGCCGGGGATTACCAGGCCCCCCACAGATACGCAGTATTTT. The rearrangement links TRBV7-2 to TRBJ2-3; D may be TRBD2 (5 bases). This CDR3 contains 19 residues. Trimming removed 0 bases from V and 2 bases from J, with 21 bases in between. Germline-derived CDR1 and CDR2 are SGHTA and FQGNSA.